Below, 31 T cell receptor beta chains from the same sample are listed, as sequenced in a study of molecular identifiers for immune sequencing clone quantification. A single record per CDR3 protein comes from TCRdb applying MiXCR to the PCR reads. This sample yields under 350,000 distinct CDR3 sequences, of which 24% are seen a single time; about 0.73% belongs to the top ten. Sequences were obtained from naive CD8+ T cells from blood, with Jurkat cell RNA spiked in. Subset meaning: FACS-sorted CD8+CD4-CCR7+CD45RA+ naive T cells. All receptors derive from a human donor in good health. Some libraries in this study had Jurkat cell RNA spiked in.

This clonotype was counted many times. This chain uses TRBV13 with TRBJ2-3; 8 bases map to TRBD1. The germline V gene encodes CDR1 PRHDT and CDR2 FYEKMQ (reference sequence). This CDR3 spans 17 amino acids. V lost 5 bases, J lost 1 base, and 11 bases stayed unmatched. Written as DNA, the CDR3 is TGTGCCAGCAGCACCGGGACAGGACCATTCGGCACAGATACGCAGTATTTT. The encoded protein is CASSTGTGPFGTDTQYF. The variable domain in full, with the rest retrieved from reference TRBV13 and TRBJ2-3, is AAGVIQSPRHLIKEKRETATLKCYPIPRHDTVYWYQQGPGQDPQFLISFYEKMQSDKGSIPDRFSAQQFSDYHSELNMSSLELGDSALYFCASSTGTGPFGTDTQYFGPGTRLTVL.

This clonotype came up many times. CDR3 in amino acids: CASSLLGLSYNEQFF. In DNA form, the CDR3 reads TGTGCCAGCAGCTTATTGGGGTTATCCTACAATGAGCAGTTCTTC. The chain couples TRBV7-8 to TRBJ2-1, with D unclear. Germline CDR1 reads SGHVS; CDR2 reads FQNEAQ. Trimming cost V 2 bases and J 1 base, with 9 bases left between them. CDR3 length: 15 residues.

This clonotype was seen once. Just one base apart from a much larger clone, this may be a read error. The chain uses TRBV4-1 and TRBJ2-1; D may be TRBD2 (6 bases). The CDR3 totals 13 residues. V lost 0 bases and J 12 bases, leaving 12 bases between the germline ends. The germline V gene encodes CDR1 MGHRA and CDR2 YSYEKL. This CDR3 is CASSQDLTGAQFF. CDR3 coding DNA: TGCGCCAGCAGCCAAGATCTAACGGGAGCGCAGTTCTTC.

The sample holds a few counts of this clonotype. The chain carries TRBV5-1 and TRBJ2-5; 13 bases are a match to TRBD2. CDR1 SGHRS and CDR2 YFSETQ come from the germline V gene. The length of the CDR3 is 15 residues. V shed 4 bases and J 3 bases; nucleotides not matched to a gene: 3. This chain's CDR3 is CASSTGLAGEETQYF. CDR3 bases: TGCGCCAGCAGCACCGGACTAGCGGGGGAAGAGACCCAGTACTTC.

This clonotype was seen at least ten times. The chain is built from TRBV14 and TRBJ2-7; D call uncertain. Between the trimmed V and J ends, which lost 0 bases and 2 bases, there was a span of 14 bases. CDR1 SGHDN and CDR2 FVKESK come from the germline V gene. The CDR3 has 16 amino acids. Here the CDR3 reads CASSQEPADPTYEQYF. The CDR3 nucleotides are TGTGCCAGCAGCCAAGAGCCTGCCGACCCGACCTACGAGCAGTACTTC.

This rearrangement joins TRBV7-6 to TRBJ2-6, with a possible D match to TRBD2 (5 bases). Germline CDR1 and CDR2: SGHVS and FNYEAQ. Trimming pared 4 bases from V and 2 bases from J, leaving 15 bases between. The CDR3 has 17 residues. The CDR3 DNA is TGTGCCAGCAGCTATATAATTAGCGCGACTGGGGCCAACGTCCTGACTTTC. This gives the protein CASSYIISATGANVLTF.

This clonotype was seen only a few times. The chain combines TRBV27 with TRBJ2-7; 8 bases are a match to TRBD1. The V gene's germline CDR1 is MNHEY and CDR2 SMNVEV (reference sequence). V lost 4 bases, J lost 2 bases, and 4 bases stayed unmatched. The CDR3 length is 14 residues. For the CDR3, the DNA is TGTGCCAGCAGTTATTCGACAGGGGCCTACGAGCAGTACTTC. Protein product: CASSYSTGAYEQYF.

There are many counts of this clonotype. V is TRBV7-6 and J is TRBJ2-6; D ambiguous. CDR3 length: 16 amino acids. The germline V and J ends were trimmed by 3 bases and 0 bases, with 9 bases remaining between them. Germline V lookup: CDR1 SGHVS, CDR2 FNYEAQ. CDR3 in amino acids: CASSLTVHSGANVLTF. For the CDR3, the DNA is TGTGCCAGCAGCTTGACCGTACACTCTGGGGCCAACGTCCTGACTTTC. Complete variable domain (other parts from reference TRBV7-6 and TRBJ2-6): GAGVSQSPRYKVTKRGQDVALRCDPISGHVSLYWYRQALGQGPEFLTYFNYEAQQDKSGLPNDRFSAERPEGSISTLTIQRTEQRDSAMYRCASSLTVHSGANVLTFGAGSRLTVL.

Notes on this clonotype: A much larger clone is a single base away; this may be a read error. V and J are TRBV5-3 and TRBJ2-7, with 9 nucleotides matching TRBD2. TRBV5-3 is marked as an open reading frame, function uncertain. The CDR3 length is 17 residues. The CDR3 region is CASSSLGLARTRYEQYF. The CDR3 bases are TGTGCCAGCAGCTCATTAGGACTAGCGAGGACGAGGTACGAGCAGTACTTC.

As to this clonotype: A much larger clone differs from this one at a single base, so this may be a read error. The chain combines TRBV7-3 with TRBJ2-3; a possible D gene is TRBD1 (5 bases). The CDR3 is 15 amino acids. Germline V gene data show CDR1 as SGHTA and CDR2 as FQGTGA. Trimming shortened V by 4 bases and J by 2 bases, and 13 bases separated the two germline ends. In nucleotides, the CDR3 is TGTGCCAGCAGCTCGAACAGGAAATCCACAGATACGCAGTATTTT. Translation gives CASSSNRKSTDTQYF.

This clonotype was detected only a few times. The chain is built from TRBV27 and TRBJ2-7; TRBD2 agrees at 8 bases. The CDR3 runs 15 residues. Trimming removed 5 bases from V and 0 bases from J; junction bases left unmatched: 6. The germline CDR1 and CDR2 sequences are MNHEY and SMNVEV (reference sequence). CDR3 sequence reads: CASSQERGSSYEQYF. The DNA of the CDR3 is TGTGCCAGCAGTCAGGAGCGGGGGAGCTCCTACGAGCAGTACTTC.

The chain joins TRBV7-2 to TRBJ2-7; TRBD1 might be the D (6 bases). Germline V gives CDR1 SGHTA, CDR2 FQGNSA. The CDR3 runs 15 residues. Trimming cost V 5 bases and J 2 bases, with 16 bases left between them. The CDR3 is CASSPPGRGPYEQYF. The CDR3 bases are TGTGCCAGCAGCCCCCCAGGCAGGGGACCCTACGAGCAGTACTTC.

With respect to this clonotype: The junction departs from the called germline gene at one end, perhaps through a read error. As DNA, the CDR3 is TGTGCCAGCAGCTTAGCAGGGTTGGGCACAGTTACGCAGTATTTT. This sequence encodes CASSLAGLGTVTQYF. V usage is TRBV7-9 and J usage is TRBJ2-3; D gene ambiguous. The CDR3 runs 15 residues. From germline, CDR1 is SEHNR and CDR2 FQNEAQ (reference sequence). The entire variable domain, with the rest obtained from reference TRBV7-9 and TRBJ2-3, is as follows: DTGVSQNPRHKITKRGQNVTFRCDPISEHNRLYWYRQTLGQGPEFLTYFQNEAQLEKSRLLSDRFSAERPKGSFSTLEIQRTEQGDSAMYLCASSLAGLGTVTQYFGPGTRLTVL.

This clonotype was picked up a small number of times. CDR3 in DNA: TGTGCCAGTAGTCCCCGTAATACGGAGTACCAAGAGACCCAGTACTTC. The encoded protein is CASSPRNTEYQETQYF. The chain uses TRBV19 and TRBJ2-5; D gene ambiguous. Germline V gene lookup returns CDR1 LNHDA and CDR2 SQIVND (reference sequence). Trimming pared 5 bases from V and 0 bases from J, leaving 16 bases between. There are 16 residues in the CDR3.

This clonotype was counted at least ten times. CDR3 in amino acids: CASSKWDQPQHF. The CDR3 bases are TGTGCCAGCAGCAAGTGGGATCAGCCCCAGCATTTT. The rearrangement uses TRBV21-1 and TRBJ1-5. TRBV21-1 is listed as a pseudogene. CDR3 length: 12 amino acids.

A few counts support this clonotype. The chain recombines TRBV7-2 with TRBJ1-3, with no clear D. The germline V gene has CDR1 SGHTA and CDR2 FQGNSA. Trimming pared 2 bases from V and 2 bases from J, leaving 10 bases between. CDR3 length: 15 residues. The CDR3 here is CASSLFEGAGNTIYF. CDR3 in DNA: TGTGCCAGCAGCTTATTTGAGGGAGCTGGAAACACCATATATTTT. Looking up the rest from reference TRBV7-2 and TRBJ1-3 gives the full variable domain: GAGVSQSPSNKVTEKGKDVELRCDPISGHTALYWYRQSLGQGLEFLIYFQGNSAPDKSGLPSDRFSAERTGGSVSTLTIQRTQQEDSAVYLCASSLFEGAGNTIYFGEGSWLTVV.

Regarding this clonotype: The junction shows a germline mismatch at one end, possibly a read error. This sequence joins TRBV16 and TRBJ1-1; D gene uncertain. From germline, CDR1 is KGHSY and CDR2 FQNENV. The CDR3 consists of 13 residues. The CDR3, as DNA: TGTGCCGGCAGCCAATCGTACAACACTGAAGCTTTCTTT. Translating it yields CAGSQSYNTEAFF. Looking up the rest from reference TRBV16 and TRBJ1-1 gives the full variable domain: GEEVAQTPKHLVRGEGQKAKLYCAPIKGHSYVFWYQQVLKNEFKFLISFQNENVFDETGMPKERFSAKCLPNSPCSLEIQATKLEDSAVYFCAGSQSYNTEAFFGQGTRLTVV.

This clonotype was observed at least ten times. The rearrangement joins TRBV29-1 to TRBJ2-3; either TRBD1 or TRBD2 may supply D (5 bases each). This CDR3 contains 15 residues. V dropped 1 base and J dropped 1 base, with 12 bases sitting between them. Germline V gives CDR1 SQVTM, CDR2 ANQGSEA. The CDR3 loop reads CSVEGGAVGTDTQYF. Written as DNA, the CDR3 is TGCAGCGTTGAAGGAGGGGCAGTAGGCACAGATACGCAGTATTTT.

In this sample, this clonotype turned up many times. This chain uses TRBV7-2 with TRBJ2-3; 13 bases match TRBD2. Germline CDR1 reads SGHTA; CDR2 reads FQGNSA. This CDR3 is built from 16 residues. Trimming at V came to 0 bases and at J to 6 bases, leaving 3 bases not matched to a gene. The CDR3 is CASSLAGTSGTDTQYF. DNA for the CDR3: TGTGCCAGCAGCTTAGCCGGGACTAGCGGGACTGATACGCAGTATTTT.

In DNA, the CDR3 is TGCGCCAGCAGCTTGAAGTTGACCAGGGGGAGCTCCTACAATGAGCAGTTCTTC. Translating gives CASSLKLTRGSSYNEQFF. The chain couples TRBV5-1 to TRBJ2-1, with TRBD1 identical over 7 bases. The CDR3 runs to 18 residues. Germline V gives CDR1 SGHRS, CDR2 YFSETQ. The V segment lost 1 base and the J segment 0 bases; nucleotides outside the gene matches: 10.

In regard to this clonotype: The junction shows a germline mismatch at one end, possibly a read error. V usage is TRBV6-5 and J usage is TRBJ2-6, with a possible D match to TRBD2 (7 bases). The CDR3 spans 13 residues. Germline-derived CDR1 and CDR2 are MNHEY and SVGAGI. The CDR3: CASSYGGANVLAF. As DNA, the CDR3 is TGTGCCAGCAGTTACGGGGGGGCCAACGTCCTGGCTTTC.

The chain has TRBV27 and TRBJ1-1; 7 nucleotides line up with TRBD1. The CDR3 length is 14 residues. V was pared by 0 bases and J by 6 bases, with 4 bases of the junction left unmatched. In germline, CDR1 is MNHEY, CDR2 SMNVEV (reference sequence). The CDR3 sequence: CASSLSGQFAEAFF. In nucleotides, the CDR3 is TGTGCCAGCAGTTTATCGGGACAGTTCGCTGAAGCTTTCTTT.

This clonotype was seen many times. The CDR3 is CASSLSGGREQYF. CDR3 sequence (DNA): TGTGCCAGCAGTTTATCAGGGGGCCGCGAGCAGTACTTC. The chain couples TRBV27 to TRBJ2-7; 7 nucleotides line up with TRBD1. The CDR3 runs 13 residues. The germline V gene has CDR1 MNHEY and CDR2 SMNVEV (reference sequence). V gave up 0 bases and J gave up 6 bases; unmatched junction bases: 2.

This clonotype was counted a few times. The genes are TRBV6-2 or TRBV6-3 and TRBJ2-2; no definite D call. This CDR3 spans 16 amino acids. The germline V gene has CDR1 MNHEY and CDR2 SVGEGT. Trimming pared 0 bases from V and 3 bases from J, leaving 11 bases between. The CDR3 sequence is CASSYSPTRDTGELFF. CDR3 bases: TGTGCCAGCAGTTACTCACCAACGCGAGACACCGGGGAGCTGTTTTTT.

With respect to this clonotype: This could be a read error, since a much larger clone is one nucleotide away. The V and J genes are TRBV19 and TRBJ2-5; 11 nucleotides agree with TRBD1. V lost 7 bases, J lost 7 bases, and 8 bases stayed unmatched. Germline V gene lookup returns CDR1 LNHDA and CDR2 SQIVND (reference sequence). The CDR3 has 14 amino acids. The chain's CDR3 is CASNPGQGVGTQYF. As DNA, the CDR3 is TGTGCCAGTAACCCGGGACAGGGGGTAGGGACCCAGTACTTC. Using reference TRBV19 and TRBJ2-5 for the parts outside the CDR3, the full variable domain is DGGITQSPKYLFRKEGQNVTLSCEQNLNHDAMYWYRQDPGQGLRLIYYSQIVNDFQKGDIAEGYSVSREKKESFPLTVTSAQKNPTAFYLCASNPGQGVGTQYFGPGTRLLVL.

With respect to this clonotype: Germline and junction disagree at one end, which may indicate a read error. The V call is TRBV23-1, the J call TRBJ2-5; D tentatively reads TRBD1 or TRBD2 (5 bases each). TRBV23-1 is annotated as an ORF whose role is uncertain. This CDR3 contains 16 residues. CDR3 sequence reads: CASSQSPGLPPETRYF. The DNA for the CDR3 is TGCGCCAGCAGTCAATCCCCGGGGCTCCCACCAGAGACCCGGTACTTC.

The chain links TRBV15 to TRBJ2-2; D is perhaps TRBD1 (5 bases). This CDR3 is 15 amino acids long. The germline V gene has CDR1 LNHNV and CDR2 YYDKDF (reference sequence). With 3 bases removed from V and 6 bases from J, the gap between germline ends came to 14 bases. The CDR3 loop is CATSSLTVAAGELFF. CDR3 in DNA: TGTGCCACCAGCAGTCTGACAGTGGCGGCCGGGGAGCTGTTTTTT.

This clonotype turned up a few times. The rearrangement joins TRBV7-9 to TRBJ2-3, with 7 bases identical to TRBD2. The CDR3 contains 15 residues. J gave up 4 bases and V 7 bases, and 11 bases lay outside the gene matches. CDR1 is SEHNR, CDR2 FQNEAQ, per germline (reference sequence). CDR3 nucleotides: TGTGCCAGCACCCCCTACGGGAGCGGGGCAGATACGCAGTATTTT. Translation gives CASTPYGSGADTQYF.

This clonotype was recorded once. A much more abundant neighbour one base away suggests this may be a read error. This chain connects TRBV2 to TRBJ2-4; D not resolved. Trimming pared 9 bases from V and 15 bases from J, leaving 18 bases between. Germline-derived CDR1 and CDR2 are SNHLY and FYNNEI. The CDR3 loop spans 11 amino acids. CDR3 nucleotide sequence: TGTGCCAGAGGACGGCAGGACGGTCGGTACTTC. Translation gives CARGRQDGRYF.

This clonotype turned up a few times. V usage is TRBV13 and J usage is TRBJ2-6; 8 bases align to TRBD2. The CDR3 spans 17 residues. V lost 1 base to trimming and J lost 1 base; unmatched junction nucleotides: 3. Germline V lookup: CDR1 PRHDT, CDR2 FYEKMQ (reference sequence). CDR3 amino acids: CASSLVAGISGANVLTF. The CDR3 DNA is TGTGCCAGCAGCTTAGTAGCGGGGATTTCTGGGGCCAACGTCCTGACTTTC.

The rearrangement links TRBV4-3 to TRBJ2-7; TRBD1 is a possible D gene (6 bases). The CDR3 has 16 amino acids. Germline V gene lookup returns CDR1 LGHNA and CDR2 YSLEER. Trimming stripped 0 bases from V and 3 bases from J, with 15 bases between. In DNA, the CDR3 is TGCGCCAGCAGCCAAGATTTAACAGGGCGAGGCTACGAGCAGTACTTC. It encodes CASSQDLTGRGYEQYF.